This T cell receptor (beta chain) emerged from a study of identical twins. Template switching (which added a universal primer site) was used, and cDNA carried unique molecular identifiers. TCRdb re-analysed the 5' RACE reads in MiXCR, keeping a single row per CDR3 protein. The sample yields some 730,000 distinct CDR3 sequences, roughly 18% seen once. This CDR3 comprises 12 residues. Deletions cut 6 bases from V and 1 base from J, with 9 bases between. CDR1 is SQVTM, CDR2 ANQGSEA, per germline. Another study also made use of these data, one on T cells expressing NK-cell markers.

The TCR originated in a woman aged 18-29 years in good health. The rearrangement uses TRBV29-1 and TRBJ1-1, with D possibly matching TRBD1 (6 bases). Material: PBMCs. The CDR3 bases are TGCAGCGTACCACAGGGGAACACTGAAGCTTTCTTT. This gives the protein CSVPQGNTEAFF.